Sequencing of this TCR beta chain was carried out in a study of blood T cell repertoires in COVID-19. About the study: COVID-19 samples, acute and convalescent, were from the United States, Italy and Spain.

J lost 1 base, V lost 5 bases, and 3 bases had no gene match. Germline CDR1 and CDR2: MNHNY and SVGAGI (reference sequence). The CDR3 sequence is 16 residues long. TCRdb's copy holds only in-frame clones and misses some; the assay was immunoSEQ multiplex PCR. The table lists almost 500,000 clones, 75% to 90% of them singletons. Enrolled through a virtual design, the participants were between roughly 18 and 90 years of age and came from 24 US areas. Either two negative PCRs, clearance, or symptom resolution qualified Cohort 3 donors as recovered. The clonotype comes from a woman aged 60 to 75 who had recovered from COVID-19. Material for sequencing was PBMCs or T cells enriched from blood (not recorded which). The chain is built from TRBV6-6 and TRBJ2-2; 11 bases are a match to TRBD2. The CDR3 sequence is CASSHGLAGNTGELFF. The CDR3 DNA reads TGTGCCAGCAGTCACGGACTAGCGGGGAACACCGGGGAGCTGTTTTTT.